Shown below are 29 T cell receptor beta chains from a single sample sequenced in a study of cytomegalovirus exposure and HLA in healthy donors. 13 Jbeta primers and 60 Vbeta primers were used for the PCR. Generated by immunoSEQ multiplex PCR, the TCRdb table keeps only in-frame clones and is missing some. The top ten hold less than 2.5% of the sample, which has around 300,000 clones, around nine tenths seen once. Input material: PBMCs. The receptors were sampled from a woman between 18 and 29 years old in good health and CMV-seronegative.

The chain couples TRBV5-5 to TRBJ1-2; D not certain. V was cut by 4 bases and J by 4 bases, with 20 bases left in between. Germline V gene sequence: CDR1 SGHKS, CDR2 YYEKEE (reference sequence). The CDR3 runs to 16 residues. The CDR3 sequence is CASSGRGTASVYGYTF. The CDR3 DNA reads TGTGCCAGCAGCGGTCGGGGTACGGCGTCCGTCTATGGCTACACCTTC. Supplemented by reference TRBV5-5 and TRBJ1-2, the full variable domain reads DAGVTQSPTHLIKTRGQQVTLRCSPISGHKSVSWYQQVLGQGPQFIFQYYEKEERGRGNFPDRFSARQFPNYSSELNVNALLLGDSALYLCASSGRGTASVYGYTFGSGTRLTVV.

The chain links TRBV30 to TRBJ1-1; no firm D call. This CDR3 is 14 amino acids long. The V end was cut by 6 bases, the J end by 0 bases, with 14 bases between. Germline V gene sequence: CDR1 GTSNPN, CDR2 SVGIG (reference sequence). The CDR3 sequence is CACHPRLMNTEAFF. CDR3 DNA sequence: TGTGCCTGTCACCCGAGACTCATGAACACTGAAGCTTTCTTT.

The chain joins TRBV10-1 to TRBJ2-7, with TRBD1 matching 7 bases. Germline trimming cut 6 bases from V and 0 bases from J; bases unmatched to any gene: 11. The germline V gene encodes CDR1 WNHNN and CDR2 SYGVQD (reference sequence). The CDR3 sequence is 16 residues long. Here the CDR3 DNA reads TGCGCCAGCAGCTTCGCACCGGGACAGAGCTCCTACGAGCAGTACTTC. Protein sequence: CASSFAPGQSSYEQYF.

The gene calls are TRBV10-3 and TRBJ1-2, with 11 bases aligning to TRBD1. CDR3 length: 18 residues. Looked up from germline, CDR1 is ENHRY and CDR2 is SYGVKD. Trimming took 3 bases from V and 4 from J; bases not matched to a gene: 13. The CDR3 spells CAISDLRGPGQGVYGYTF. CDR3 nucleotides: TGTGCCATCAGTGACTTACGGGGTCCGGGACAGGGGGTCTATGGCTACACCTTC.

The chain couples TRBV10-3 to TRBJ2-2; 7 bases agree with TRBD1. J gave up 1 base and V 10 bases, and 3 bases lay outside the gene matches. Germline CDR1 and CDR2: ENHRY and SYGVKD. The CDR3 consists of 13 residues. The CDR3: CASGQVNTGELFF. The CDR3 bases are TGTGCCAGCGGACAGGTGAACACCGGGGAGCTGTTTTTT.

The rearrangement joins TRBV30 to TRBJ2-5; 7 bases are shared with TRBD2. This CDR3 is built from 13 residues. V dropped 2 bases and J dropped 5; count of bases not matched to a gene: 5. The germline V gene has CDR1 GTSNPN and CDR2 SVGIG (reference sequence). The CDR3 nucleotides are TGTGCCTGGAGTCTTTACGGGGGGGAGACCCAGTACTTC. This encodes CAWSLYGGETQYF.

Written as DNA, the CDR3 is TGTGCCAGCAGCTTGTGGAGGGGGCCCTACGAGCAGTACTTC. Protein product: CASSLWRGPYEQYF. The chain recombines TRBV5-8 with TRBJ2-7; D is possibly TRBD1 (7 bases). V lost 1 base and J 2 bases, leaving 10 bases between the germline ends. This CDR3 has 14 residues. CDR1 and CDR2 from the germline V gene are SGHTS and YDEGEE.

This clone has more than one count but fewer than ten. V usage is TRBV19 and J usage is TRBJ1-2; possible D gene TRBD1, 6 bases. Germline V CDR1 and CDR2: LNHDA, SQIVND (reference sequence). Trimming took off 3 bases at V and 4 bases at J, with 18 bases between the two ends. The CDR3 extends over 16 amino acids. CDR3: CASSIMWGPRGYGYTF. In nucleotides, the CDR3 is TGTGCCAGTAGTATTATGTGGGGGCCGAGGGGCTATGGCTACACCTTC. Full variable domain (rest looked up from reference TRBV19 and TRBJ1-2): DGGITQSPKYLFRKEGQNVTLSCEQNLNHDAMYWYRQDPGQGLRLIYYSQIVNDFQKGDIAEGYSVSREKKESFPLTVTSAQKNPTAFYLCASSIMWGPRGYGYTFGSGTRLTVV.

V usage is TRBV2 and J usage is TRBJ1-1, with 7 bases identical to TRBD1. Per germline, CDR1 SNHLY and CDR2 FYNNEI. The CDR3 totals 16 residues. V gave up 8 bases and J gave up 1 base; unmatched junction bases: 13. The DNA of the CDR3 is TGTGCCAGCGGCGATTCTTCCGGGACAGCGAACACTGAAGCTTTCTTT. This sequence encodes CASGDSSGTANTEAFF. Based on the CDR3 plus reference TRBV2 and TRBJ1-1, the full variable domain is EPEVTQTPSHQVTQMGQEVILRCVPISNHLYFYWYRQILGQKVEFLVSFYNNEISEKSEIFDDQFSVERPDGSNFTLKIRSTKLEDSAMYFCASGDSSGTANTEAFFGQGTRLTVV.

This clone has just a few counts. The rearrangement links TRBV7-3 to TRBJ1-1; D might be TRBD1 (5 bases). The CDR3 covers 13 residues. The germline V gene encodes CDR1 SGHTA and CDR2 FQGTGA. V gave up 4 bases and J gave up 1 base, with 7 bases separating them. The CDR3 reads CASSSQENTEAFF. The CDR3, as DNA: TGTGCCAGCAGCTCACAGGAGAACACTGAAGCTTTCTTT.

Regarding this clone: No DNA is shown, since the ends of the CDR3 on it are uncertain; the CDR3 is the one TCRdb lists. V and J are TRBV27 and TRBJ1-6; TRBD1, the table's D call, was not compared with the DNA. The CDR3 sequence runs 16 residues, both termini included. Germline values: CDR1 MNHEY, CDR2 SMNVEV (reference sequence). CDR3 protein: CASSLAWAGGIFPLNF.

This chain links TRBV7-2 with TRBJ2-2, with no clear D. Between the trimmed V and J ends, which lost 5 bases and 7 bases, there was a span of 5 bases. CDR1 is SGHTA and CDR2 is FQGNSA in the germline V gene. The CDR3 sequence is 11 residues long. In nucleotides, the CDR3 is TGTGCCAGCAGCCCCGTCGGGGAGCTGTTTTTT. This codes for CASSPVGELFF.

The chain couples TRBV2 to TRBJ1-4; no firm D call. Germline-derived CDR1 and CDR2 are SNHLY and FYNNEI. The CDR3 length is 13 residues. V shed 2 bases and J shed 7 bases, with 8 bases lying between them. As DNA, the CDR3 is TGTGCCAGCAGTGAAACTCACCTTGAAAAACTGTTTTTT. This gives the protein CASSETHLEKLFF.

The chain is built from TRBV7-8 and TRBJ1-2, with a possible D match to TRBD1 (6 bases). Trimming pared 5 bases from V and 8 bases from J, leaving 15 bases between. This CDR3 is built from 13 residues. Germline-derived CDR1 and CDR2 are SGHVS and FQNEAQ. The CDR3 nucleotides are TGTGCCAGCAGCCCTTACGGCGGGGGCGGCTACACCTTC. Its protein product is CASSPYGGGGYTF.

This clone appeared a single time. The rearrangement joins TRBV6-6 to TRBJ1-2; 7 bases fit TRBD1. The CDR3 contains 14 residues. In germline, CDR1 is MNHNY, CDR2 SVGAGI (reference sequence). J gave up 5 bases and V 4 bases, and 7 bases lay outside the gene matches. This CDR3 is CASSSTGAGYGYTF. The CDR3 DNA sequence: TGTGCCAGCAGTTCCACAGGGGCGGGGTATGGCTACACCTTC.

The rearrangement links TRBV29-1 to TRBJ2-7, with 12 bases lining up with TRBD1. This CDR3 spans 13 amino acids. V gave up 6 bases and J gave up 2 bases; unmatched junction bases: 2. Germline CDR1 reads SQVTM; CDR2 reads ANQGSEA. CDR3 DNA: TGCAGCGTGGGGACAGGGGGCCCCTACGAGCAGTACTTC. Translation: CSVGTGGPYEQYF.

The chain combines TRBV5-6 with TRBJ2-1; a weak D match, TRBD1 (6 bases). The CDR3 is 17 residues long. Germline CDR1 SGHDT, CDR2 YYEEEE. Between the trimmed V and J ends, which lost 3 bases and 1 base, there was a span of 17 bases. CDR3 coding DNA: TGTGCCAGCAGCTACGAAACAGGGTGGGTTTCCTACAATGAGCAGTTCTTC. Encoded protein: CASSYETGWVSYNEQFF.

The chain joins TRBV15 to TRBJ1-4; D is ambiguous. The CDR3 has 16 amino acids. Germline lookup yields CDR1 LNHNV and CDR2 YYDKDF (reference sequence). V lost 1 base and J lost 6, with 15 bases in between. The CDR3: CATSRGASTNDEKLFF. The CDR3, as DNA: TGTGCCACCAGCAGAGGAGCGAGCACAAACGATGAAAAACTGTTTTTT.

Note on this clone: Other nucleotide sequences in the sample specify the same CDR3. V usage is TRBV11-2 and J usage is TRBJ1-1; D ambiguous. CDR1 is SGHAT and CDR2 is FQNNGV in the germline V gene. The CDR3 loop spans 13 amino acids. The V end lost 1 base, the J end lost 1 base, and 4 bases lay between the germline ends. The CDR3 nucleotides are TGTGCCAGCAGCTTAGGCGGGAACACTGAAGCTTTCTTT. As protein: CASSLGGNTEAFF.

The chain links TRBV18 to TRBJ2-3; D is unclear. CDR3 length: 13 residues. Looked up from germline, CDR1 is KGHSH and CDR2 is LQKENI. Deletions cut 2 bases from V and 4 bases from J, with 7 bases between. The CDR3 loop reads CASSPAPADTQYF. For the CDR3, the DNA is TGTGCCAGCTCACCAGCCCCGGCAGATACGCAGTATTTT.

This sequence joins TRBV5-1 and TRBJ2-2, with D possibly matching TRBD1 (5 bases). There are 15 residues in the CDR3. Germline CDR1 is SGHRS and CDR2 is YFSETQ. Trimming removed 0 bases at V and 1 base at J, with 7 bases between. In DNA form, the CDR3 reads TGCGCCAGCAGCTTGGGGGGCTGGAACACCGGGGAGCTGTTTTTT. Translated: CASSLGGWNTGELFF.

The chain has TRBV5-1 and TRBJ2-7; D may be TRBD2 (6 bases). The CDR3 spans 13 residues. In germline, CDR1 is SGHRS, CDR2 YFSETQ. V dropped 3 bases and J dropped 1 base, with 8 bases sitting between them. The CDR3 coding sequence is TGCGCCAGCAGCTGGGACTCGTCCTACGAGCAGTACTTC. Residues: CASSWDSSYEQYF.

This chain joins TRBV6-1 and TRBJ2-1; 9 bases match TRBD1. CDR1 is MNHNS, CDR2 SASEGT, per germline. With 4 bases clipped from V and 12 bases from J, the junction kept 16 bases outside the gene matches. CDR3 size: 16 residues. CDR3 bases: TGTGCCAGCAGTGCCTCAACCGGGACAGGGCGTGGTGGGCAGTTCTTC. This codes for CASSASTGTGRGGQFF.

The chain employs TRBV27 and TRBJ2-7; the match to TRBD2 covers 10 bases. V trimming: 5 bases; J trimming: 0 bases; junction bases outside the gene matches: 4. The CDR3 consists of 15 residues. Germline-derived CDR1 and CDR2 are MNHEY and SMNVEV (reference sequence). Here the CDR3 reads CASSGLAGGSYEQYF. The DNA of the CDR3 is TGTGCCAGCAGTGGGTTAGCGGGGGGCTCCTACGAGCAGTACTTC.

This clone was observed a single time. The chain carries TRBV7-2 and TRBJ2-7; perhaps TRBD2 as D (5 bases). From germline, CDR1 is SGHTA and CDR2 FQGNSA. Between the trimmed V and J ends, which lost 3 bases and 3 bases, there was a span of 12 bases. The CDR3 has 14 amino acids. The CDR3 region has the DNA TGTGCCAGCAGCTTTATGTGGGGAGACTACGAGCAGTACTTC. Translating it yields CASSFMWGDYEQYF.

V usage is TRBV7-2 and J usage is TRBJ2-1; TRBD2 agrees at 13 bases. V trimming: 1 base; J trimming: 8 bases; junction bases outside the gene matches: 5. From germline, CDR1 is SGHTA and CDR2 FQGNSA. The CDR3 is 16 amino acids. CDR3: CASSLGGTSGVDEQFF. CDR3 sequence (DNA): TGTGCCAGCAGCTTAGGGGGGACTAGCGGGGTCGATGAGCAGTTCTTC.

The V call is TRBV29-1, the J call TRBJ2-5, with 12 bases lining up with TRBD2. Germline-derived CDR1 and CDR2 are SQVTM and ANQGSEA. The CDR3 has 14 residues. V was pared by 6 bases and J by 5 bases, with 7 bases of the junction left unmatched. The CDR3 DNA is TGCAGCGTCCGACTAGCGGGGGACAAGGAGACCCAGTACTTC. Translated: CSVRLAGDKETQYF.

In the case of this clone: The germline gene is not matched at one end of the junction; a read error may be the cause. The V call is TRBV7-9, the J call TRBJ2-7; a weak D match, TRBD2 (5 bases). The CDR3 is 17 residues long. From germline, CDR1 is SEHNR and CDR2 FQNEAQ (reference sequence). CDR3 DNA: TGTTCCAGCAGCTTAGTGGTGAGGCTAACCGACCCGGGGGAGCAGTACTTC. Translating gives CSSSLVVRLTDPGEQYF. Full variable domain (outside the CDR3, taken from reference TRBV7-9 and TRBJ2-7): DTGVSQNPRHKITKRGQNVTFRCDPISEHNRLYWYRQTLGQGPEFLTYFQNEAQLEKSRLLSDRFSAERPKGSFSTLEIQRTEQGDSAMYLCSSSLVVRLTDPGEQYFGPGTRLTVT.

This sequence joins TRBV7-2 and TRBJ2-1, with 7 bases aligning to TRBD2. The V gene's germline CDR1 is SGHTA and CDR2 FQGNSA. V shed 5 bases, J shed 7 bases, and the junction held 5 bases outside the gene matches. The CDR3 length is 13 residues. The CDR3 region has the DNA TGTGCCAGCAGCGCCCGGGGGGTAAATGAGCAGTTCTTC. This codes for CASSARGVNEQFF.